This T cell receptor (beta chain) is drawn from a study of blood T cells in healthy people across ages. A minimum of 7 million PBMCs was isolated per sample. This clonotype has more than one count but fewer than ten. The germline CDR1 and CDR2 sequences are MNHEY and SVGAGI. The CDR3 is 12 residues long. V dropped 6 bases and J dropped 5; count of bases not matched to a gene: 4. Primers used in a second PCR of about 6 to 11 cycles were a sample-barcoded 5' primer and a J-beta primer mix. Every sample gave at least 2.5 million paired-end reads containing CDR3. Each CDR3 protein gets one entry after TCRdb re-called the 5' RACE reads with MiXCR. The sample holds 1 million or so distinct CDR3 sequences, under 45% seen once.

The sequencing sample was made of blood. The TCR sequence derives from a woman aged 55-70 years in good health. The chain has TRBV6-5 and TRBJ2-7, with 7 nucleotides matching TRBD1. CDR3 nucleotides: TGTGCCAGCAGGAAGGGACAGAACGAGCAGTACTTC. Translating gives CASRKGQNEQYF.